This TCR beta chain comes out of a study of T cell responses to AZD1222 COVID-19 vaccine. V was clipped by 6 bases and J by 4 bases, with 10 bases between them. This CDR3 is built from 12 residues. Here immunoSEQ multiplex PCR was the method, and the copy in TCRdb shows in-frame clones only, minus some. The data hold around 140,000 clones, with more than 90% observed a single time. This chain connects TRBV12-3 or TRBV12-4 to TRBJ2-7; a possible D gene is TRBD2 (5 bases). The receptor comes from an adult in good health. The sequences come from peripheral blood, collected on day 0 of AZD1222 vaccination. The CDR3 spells CASSTTNYEQYF. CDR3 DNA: TGTGCCAGCAGCACGACTAATTACGAGCAGTACTTC.